The clone carrying this T cell receptor (beta chain) has a handful of counts. Antigen: not known. This CDR3 spans 17 amino acids. J lost 6 bases, V lost 1 base, and 15 bases had no gene match. Germline V gene sequence: CDR1 GTSNPN, CDR2 SVGIG (reference sequence). The sample originates from a study of cytomegalovirus exposure and HLA in healthy donors. Findings and limits, study-wide: Presence/absence results assume similar sequencing depth per donor, which may not hold. Later analysis associated a missense DCLRE1C variant with TCR beta V- and J-gene trimming. Highest at DRB1 and lowest at HLA-C, TCR association rates differed among HLA loci in a later analysis. What a later analysis showed was that several of the most significant clusters appeared linked to common viral pathogens.

The primer mix had 60 Vbeta and 13 Jbeta primers. Using immunoSEQ multiplex PCR, the repertoire was profiled, and TCRdb retains in-frame clones only, with some absent. The sample lists some 180,000 clones, around 78% occurring once. The genes are TRBV30 and TRBJ1-3, with 7 bases matching TRBD1. The sequenced sample consisted of PBMCs. This TCR derives from a man in his thirties or forties in good health and CMV-seronegative. The chain's CDR3 is CAWSERSFPGQLNTIYF. In DNA, the CDR3 is TGTGCCTGGAGTGAGAGGTCCTTCCCGGGACAGTTAAACACCATATATTTT.